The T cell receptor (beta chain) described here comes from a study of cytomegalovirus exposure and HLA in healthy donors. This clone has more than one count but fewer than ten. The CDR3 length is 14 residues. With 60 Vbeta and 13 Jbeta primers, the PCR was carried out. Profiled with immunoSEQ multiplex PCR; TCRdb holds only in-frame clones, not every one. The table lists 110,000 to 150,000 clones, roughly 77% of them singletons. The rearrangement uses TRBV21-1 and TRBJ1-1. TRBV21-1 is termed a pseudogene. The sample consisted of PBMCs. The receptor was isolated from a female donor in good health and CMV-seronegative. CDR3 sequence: CASSNPRSGTEAFF. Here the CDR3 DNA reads TGTGCCAGCAGCAATCCCCGCTCGGGGACTGAAGCTTTCTTT.